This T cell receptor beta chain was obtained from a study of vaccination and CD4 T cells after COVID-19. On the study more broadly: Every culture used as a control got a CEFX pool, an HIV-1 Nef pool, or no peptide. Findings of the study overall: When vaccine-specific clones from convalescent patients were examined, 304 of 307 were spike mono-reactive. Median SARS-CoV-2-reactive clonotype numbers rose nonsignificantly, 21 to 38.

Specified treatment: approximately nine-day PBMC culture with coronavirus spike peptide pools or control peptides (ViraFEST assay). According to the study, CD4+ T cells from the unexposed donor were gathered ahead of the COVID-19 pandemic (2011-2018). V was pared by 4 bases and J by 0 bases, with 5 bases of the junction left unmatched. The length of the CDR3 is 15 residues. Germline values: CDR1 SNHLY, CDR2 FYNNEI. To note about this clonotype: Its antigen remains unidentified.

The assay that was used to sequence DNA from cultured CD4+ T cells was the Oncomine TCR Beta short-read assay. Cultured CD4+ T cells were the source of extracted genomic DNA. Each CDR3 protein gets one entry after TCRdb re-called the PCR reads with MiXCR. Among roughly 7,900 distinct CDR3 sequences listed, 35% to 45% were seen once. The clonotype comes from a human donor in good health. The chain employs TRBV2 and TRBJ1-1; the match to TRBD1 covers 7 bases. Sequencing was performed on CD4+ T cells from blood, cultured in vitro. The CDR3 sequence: CASSVEGAMNTEAFF. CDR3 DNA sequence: TGTGCCAGCAGTGTGGAGGGGGCTATGAACACTGAAGCTTTCTTT.